This T cell receptor (beta chain) was found in a study of blood T cell repertoires in COVID-19 (dated by TCRdb to the early 2020s). Regarding the study in general: Collaborator samples came from the United States, Italy and Spain and covered acute and convalescent phases of COVID-19. HLA class I and class II types, where available, came from metadata supplied by the sample provider rather than from assay-based typing. The repertoires were made available in a free public database intended to serve as a resource for research on the immune response to SARS-CoV-2. The material from the prospective study consisted of cDNA or gDNA derived from T cells, B-cell-depleted T cells, or PBMCs. Sample metadata almost always included a de-identified subject ID, COVID-19 status, age in years and sex. Deeply sampled blood TCRbeta repertoires from subjects exposed to, actively infected with, or recovered from COVID-19 were included in the dataset. Samples were obtained from the ongoing ImmuneRACE study (first 160 participants) and from 1,200 or so subjects provided by 6 global collaborators. The study at large found these results: The amount of clinical and demographic metadata varied by source and participant and was provided uncurated.

One collaborating source in Seattle enrolled patients while the patients were actively infected and followed the patients over time throughout the course of disease. The collaborating institutions used their own protocols to collect whole blood in K2EDTA tubes. For TCRbeta analysis, collaborators shipped samples in one of three forms: frozen whole blood, isolated PBMCs, or DNA extracted from either of those sample types. The immunoSEQ Assay, a bias-controlled multiplex PCR, was used to amplify TCRbeta CDR3 regions from genomic DNA. The original methods were these. Nucleated cell counts per sample were estimated from amplification of reference gene primers within the assay. Sequence reads were collapsed and filtered to measure the absolute abundance of every unique TCRbeta CDR3 rearrangement. Productive Simpson clonality was computed per sample as the square root of Simpson's diversity index over productive rearrangements. This is the immuneACCESS table as TCRdb keeps it, with only in-frame sequences that have V and J called. A part of the clones is gone; compared with another copy, unresolved V genes explain less than half, and the rest is unexplained. D and trimming were read from the DNA, whereas the V and J calls and clone size are those reported in that table. Counted in this sample were approximately 180,000 clones; 65% to 85% of them appeared once. The leading ten clones occupy 7% of the sample.

Turning to this clone: Its recognized antigen is unknown. No base-level quality is on record; no much larger clone is a single base apart.

V trim: 4 bases; J trim: 5 bases; unmatched bases: 5. From cysteine to phenylalanine, the CDR3 is 14 amino acids long. The CDR3 DNA has 42 bases and is translated from base 1. Looking up the germline V gene (reference sequence) yields CDR1 SEHNR and CDR2 FQNEAQ. Sequences were obtained from peripheral blood. This receptor was identified in a woman in her thirties or forties with COVID-19, enrolled during active disease. The receptor chain draws on TRBV7-9 and TRBJ1-1; the central 9 bases match TRBD1. CDR3 reads: CASSWDRDVTEAFF. The DNA sequence follows: TGTGCCAGCAGCTGGGACAGGGATGTAACTGAAGCTTTCTTT.